This TCR beta chain was sequenced in a study of blood T cells in healthy people across ages. The study's findings and limits: In long-lived donors, naive CD4+ cell counts and diversity exceeded those of aged donors. With age, beta diversity per million T cells declined roughly linearly, significantly by approximately 40. Diversity estimates from one million T cells were considered underestimates.

PBMCs were isolated at a quantity of at least 7 million per sample. J gave up 6 bases and V 7 bases, and 12 bases lay outside the gene matches. There are 16 residues in the CDR3. Germline V CDR1 and CDR2: MDHEN, SYDVKM. PCR was performed a second time for about 6 to 12 cycles using a sample-barcoded 5' primer and a J-beta primer mix. TCRdb analysed the 5' RACE reads with MiXCR anew, one entry per CDR3 protein. Among some 1.4 million distinct CDR3 sequences listed, around 39% were seen once. Remarks on this clonotype: Antigen specificity is unknown.

The origin of this receptor is a woman younger than 30 in good health. The sequencing sample was made of blood. The chain combines TRBV28 with TRBJ1-1; 12 bases match TRBD1. DNA of the CDR3: TGTGCCAGCAACATCGGGACAGGGGGCTTGATGGCTGAAGCTTTCTTT. Encoded protein: CASNIGTGGLMAEAFF.